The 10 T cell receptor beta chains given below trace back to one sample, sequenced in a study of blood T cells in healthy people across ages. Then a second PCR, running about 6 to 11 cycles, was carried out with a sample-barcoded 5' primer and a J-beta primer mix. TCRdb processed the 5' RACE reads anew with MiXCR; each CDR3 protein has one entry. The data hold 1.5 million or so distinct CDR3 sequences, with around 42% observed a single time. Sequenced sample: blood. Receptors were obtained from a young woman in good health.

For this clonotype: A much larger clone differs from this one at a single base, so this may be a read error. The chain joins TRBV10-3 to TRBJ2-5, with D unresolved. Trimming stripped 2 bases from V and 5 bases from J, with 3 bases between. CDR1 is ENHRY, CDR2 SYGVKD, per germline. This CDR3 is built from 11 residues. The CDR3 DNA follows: TGTGCCATCAGTGAGGATGAGACCCAGTACTTC. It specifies CAISEDETQYF.

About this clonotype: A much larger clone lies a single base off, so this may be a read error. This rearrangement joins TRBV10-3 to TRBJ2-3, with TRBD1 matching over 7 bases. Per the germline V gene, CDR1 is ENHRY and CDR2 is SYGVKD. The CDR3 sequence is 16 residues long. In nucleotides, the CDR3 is TGTGCCGTCAGTGAGTCGGAAACAGGGGCCCTAGGTACGCAGTATTTT. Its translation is CAVSESETGALGTQYF.

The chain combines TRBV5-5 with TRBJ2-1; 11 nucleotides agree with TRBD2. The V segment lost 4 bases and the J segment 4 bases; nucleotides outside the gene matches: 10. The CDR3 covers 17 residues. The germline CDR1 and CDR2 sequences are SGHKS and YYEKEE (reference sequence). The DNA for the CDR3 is TGTGCCAGCAGCCCGAACTCCGGGACTAGCGGATACAATGAGCAGTTCTTC. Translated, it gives CASSPNSGTSGYNEQFF.

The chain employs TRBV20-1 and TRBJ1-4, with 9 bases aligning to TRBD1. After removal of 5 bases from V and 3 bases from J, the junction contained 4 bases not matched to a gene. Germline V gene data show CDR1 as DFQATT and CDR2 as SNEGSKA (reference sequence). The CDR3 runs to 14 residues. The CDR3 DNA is TGCAGTGCTGAAAGACAGGGGGCTAATGAAAAACTGTTTTTT. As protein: CSAERQGANEKLFF.

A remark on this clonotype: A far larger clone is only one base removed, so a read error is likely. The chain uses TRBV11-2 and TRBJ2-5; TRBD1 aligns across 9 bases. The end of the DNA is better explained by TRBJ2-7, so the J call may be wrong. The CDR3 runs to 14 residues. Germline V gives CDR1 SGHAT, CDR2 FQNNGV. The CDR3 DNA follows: TGTGCCAGCAGTTTCGGGACAGGGTTCTACGAGCAGTACTTC. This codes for CASSFGTGFYEQYF.

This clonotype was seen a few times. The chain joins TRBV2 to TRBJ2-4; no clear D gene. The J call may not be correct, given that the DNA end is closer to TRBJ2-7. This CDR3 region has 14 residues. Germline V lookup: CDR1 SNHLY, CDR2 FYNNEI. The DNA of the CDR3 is TGTGCCAGCAGCCCTCAAAACACCAAATACGAGCAGTACTTC. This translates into CASSPQNTKYEQYF.

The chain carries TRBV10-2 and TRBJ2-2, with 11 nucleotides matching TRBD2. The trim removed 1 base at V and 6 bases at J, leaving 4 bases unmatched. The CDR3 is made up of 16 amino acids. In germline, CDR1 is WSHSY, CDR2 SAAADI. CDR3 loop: CASSEFRLAGSGELFF. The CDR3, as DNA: TGCGCCAGCAGTGAGTTCCGACTAGCGGGGTCCGGGGAGCTGTTTTTT.

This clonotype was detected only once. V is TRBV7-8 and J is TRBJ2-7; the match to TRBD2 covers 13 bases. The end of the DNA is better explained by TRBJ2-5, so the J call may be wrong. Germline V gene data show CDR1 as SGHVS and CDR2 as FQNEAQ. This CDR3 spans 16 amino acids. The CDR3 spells CASSLTSGGALETQYF. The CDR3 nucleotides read TGTGCCAGCAGCTTAACTAGCGGGGGGGCCTTGGAGACCCAGTACTTC.

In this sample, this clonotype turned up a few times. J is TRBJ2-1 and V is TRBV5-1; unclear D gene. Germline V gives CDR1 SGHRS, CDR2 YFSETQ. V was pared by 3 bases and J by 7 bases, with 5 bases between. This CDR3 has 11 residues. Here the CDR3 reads CASSSMNEQFF. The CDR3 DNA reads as TGCGCCAGCAGCTCCATGAATGAGCAGTTCTTC.

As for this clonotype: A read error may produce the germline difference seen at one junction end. As DNA, the CDR3 is TGTTTGTACACTTACAAAGATGGCAATCAGCCCCAGCATTTT. Translating gives CLYTYKDGNQPQHF. The chain is built from TRBV20-1 and TRBJ1-5; D call uncertain. The CDR3 consists of 14 residues. Germline V gene sequence: CDR1 DFQATT, CDR2 SNEGSKA (reference sequence).